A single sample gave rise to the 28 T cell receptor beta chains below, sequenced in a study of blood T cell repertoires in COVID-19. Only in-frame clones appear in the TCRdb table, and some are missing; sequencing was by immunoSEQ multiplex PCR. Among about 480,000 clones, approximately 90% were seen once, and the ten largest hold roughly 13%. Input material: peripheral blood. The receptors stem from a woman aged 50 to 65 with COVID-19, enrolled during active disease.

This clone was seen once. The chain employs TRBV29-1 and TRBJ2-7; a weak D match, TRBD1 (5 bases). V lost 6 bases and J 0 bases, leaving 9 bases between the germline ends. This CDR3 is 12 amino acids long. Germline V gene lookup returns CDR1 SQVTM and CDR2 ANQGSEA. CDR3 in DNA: TGCAGCGTGGATGACAGCTCCTACGAGCAGTACTTC. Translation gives CSVDDSSYEQYF.

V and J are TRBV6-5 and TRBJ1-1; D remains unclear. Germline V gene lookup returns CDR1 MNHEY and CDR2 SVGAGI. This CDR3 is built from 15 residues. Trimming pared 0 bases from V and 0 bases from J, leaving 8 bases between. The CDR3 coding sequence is TGTGCCAGCAGTTACTCAGTCCGAGTGAACACTGAAGCTTTCTTT. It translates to CASSYSVRVNTEAFF.

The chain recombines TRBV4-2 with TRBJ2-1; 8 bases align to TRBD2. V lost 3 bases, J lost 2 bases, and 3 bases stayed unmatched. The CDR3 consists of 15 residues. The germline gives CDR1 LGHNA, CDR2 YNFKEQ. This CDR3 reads CASSHSGGPYNEQFF. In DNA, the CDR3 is TGTGCCAGCAGCCACAGCGGGGGACCCTACAATGAGCAGTTCTTC.

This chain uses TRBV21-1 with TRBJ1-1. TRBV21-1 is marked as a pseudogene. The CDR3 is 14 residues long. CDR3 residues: CASSTRWGGTEAFF. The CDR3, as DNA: TGTGCCAGCAGCACCCGTTGGGGGGGCACTGAAGCTTTCTTT.

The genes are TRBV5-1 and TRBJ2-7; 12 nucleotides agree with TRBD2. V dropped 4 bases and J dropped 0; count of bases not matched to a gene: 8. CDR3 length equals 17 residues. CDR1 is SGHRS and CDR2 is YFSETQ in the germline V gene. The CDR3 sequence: CASSDRLAGDRSYEQYF. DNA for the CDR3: TGCGCCAGCAGCGACCGACTAGCGGGGGATCGCTCCTACGAGCAGTACTTC.

The CDR3 sequence: CASRGQGYEQYF. In nucleotides, the CDR3 is TGTGCCAGCAGGGGACAGGGCTACGAGCAGTACTTC. This chain joins TRBV7-9 and TRBJ2-7, with 9 bases identical to TRBD1. CDR1 SEHNR and CDR2 FQNEAQ come from the germline V gene (reference sequence). The length of the CDR3 is 12 residues. Trimming cost V 6 bases and J 3 bases; bases outside gene matches: 0.

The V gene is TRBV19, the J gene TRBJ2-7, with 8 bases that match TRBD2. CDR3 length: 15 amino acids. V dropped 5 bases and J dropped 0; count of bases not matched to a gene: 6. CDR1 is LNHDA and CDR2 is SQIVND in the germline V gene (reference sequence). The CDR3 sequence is CASSQDGGVSYEQYF. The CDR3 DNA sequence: TGTGCCAGTAGTCAGGACGGGGGGGTCTCCTACGAGCAGTACTTC.

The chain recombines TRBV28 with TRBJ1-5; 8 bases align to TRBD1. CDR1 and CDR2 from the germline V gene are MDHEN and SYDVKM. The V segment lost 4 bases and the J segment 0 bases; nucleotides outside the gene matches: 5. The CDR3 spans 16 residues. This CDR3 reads CASSYGTGHSNQPQHF. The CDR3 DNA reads TGTGCCAGCAGTTACGGGACAGGTCATAGCAATCAGCCCCAGCATTTT. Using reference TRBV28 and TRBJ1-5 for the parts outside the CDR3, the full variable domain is DVKVTQSSRYLVKRTGEKVFLECVQDMDHENMFWYRQDPGLGLRLIYFSYDVKMKEKGDIPEGYSVSREKKERFSLILESASTNQTSMYLCASSYGTGHSNQPQHFGDGTRLSIL.

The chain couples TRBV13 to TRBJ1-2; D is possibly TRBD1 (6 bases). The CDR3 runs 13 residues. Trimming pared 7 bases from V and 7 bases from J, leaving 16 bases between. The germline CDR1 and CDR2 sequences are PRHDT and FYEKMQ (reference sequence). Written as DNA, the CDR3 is TGTGCCAGCACCCAAAGAGGGGGATTTGGCTACACCTTC. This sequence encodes CASTQRGGFGYTF. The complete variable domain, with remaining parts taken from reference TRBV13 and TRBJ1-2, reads AAGVIQSPRHLIKEKRETATLKCYPIPRHDTVYWYQQGPGQDPQFLISFYEKMQSDKGSIPDRFSAQQFSDYHSELNMSSLELGDSALYFCASTQRGGFGYTFGSGTRLTVV.

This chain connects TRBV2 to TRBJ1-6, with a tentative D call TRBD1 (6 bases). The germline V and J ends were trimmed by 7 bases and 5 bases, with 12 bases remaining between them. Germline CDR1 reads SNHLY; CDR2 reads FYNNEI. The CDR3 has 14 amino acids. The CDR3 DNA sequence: TGTGCCAGCACCCGGACAGTACATAATTCACCCCTCCACTTT. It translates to CASTRTVHNSPLHF.

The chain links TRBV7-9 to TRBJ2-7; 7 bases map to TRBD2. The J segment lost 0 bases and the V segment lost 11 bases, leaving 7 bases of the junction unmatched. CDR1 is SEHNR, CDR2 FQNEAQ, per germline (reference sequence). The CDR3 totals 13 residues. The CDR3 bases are TGTGCCTCCTGGGGGGGAGTCTCCTACGAGCAGTACTTC. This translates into CASWGGVSYEQYF.

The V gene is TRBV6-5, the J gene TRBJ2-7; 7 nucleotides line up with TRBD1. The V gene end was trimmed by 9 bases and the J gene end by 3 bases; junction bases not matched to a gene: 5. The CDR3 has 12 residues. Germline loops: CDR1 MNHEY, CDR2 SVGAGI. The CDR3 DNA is TGTGCCAGACAAGGACAGGACTACGAGCAGTACTTC. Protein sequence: CARQGQDYEQYF.

The chain's CDR3 is CASSTRTGDTEAFF. The CDR3, as DNA: TGTGCCAGCAGCACAAGGACAGGGGACACTGAAGCTTTCTTT. J is TRBJ1-1 and V is TRBV5-5; 9 bases align to TRBD1. CDR1 SGHKS and CDR2 YYEKEE come from the germline V gene (reference sequence). The V and J ends lost 4 bases and 3 bases, in that order; junction bases with no gene match: 4. The CDR3 totals 14 residues.

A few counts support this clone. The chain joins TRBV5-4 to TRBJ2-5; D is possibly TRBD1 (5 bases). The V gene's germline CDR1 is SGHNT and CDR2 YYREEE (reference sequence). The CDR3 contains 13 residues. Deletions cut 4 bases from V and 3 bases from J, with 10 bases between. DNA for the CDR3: TGTGCCAGCAGCCCCGACAGTAAAGAGACCCAGTACTTC. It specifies CASSPDSKETQYF.

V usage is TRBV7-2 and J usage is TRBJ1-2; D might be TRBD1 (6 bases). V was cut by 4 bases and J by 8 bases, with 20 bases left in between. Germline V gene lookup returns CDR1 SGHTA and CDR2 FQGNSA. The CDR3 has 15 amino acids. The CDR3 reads CASSSTGTNLGGYTF. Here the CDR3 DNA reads TGTGCCAGCAGCTCCACCGGGACAAACTTAGGGGGCTACACCTTC.

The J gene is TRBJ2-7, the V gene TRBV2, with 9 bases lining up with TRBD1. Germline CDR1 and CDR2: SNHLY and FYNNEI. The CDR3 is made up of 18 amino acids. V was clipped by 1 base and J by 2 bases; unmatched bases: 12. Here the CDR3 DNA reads TGTGCCAGCAGTGAAGTTTGGACAGGGGCACTACCACCCTACGAGCAGTACTTC. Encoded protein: CASSEVWTGALPPYEQYF.

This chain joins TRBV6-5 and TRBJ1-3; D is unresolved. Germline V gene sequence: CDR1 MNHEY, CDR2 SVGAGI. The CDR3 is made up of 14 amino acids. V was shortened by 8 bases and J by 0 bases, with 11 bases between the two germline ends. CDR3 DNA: TGTGCCAGCTCTAGTGGGAGCTCTGGAAACACCATATATTTT. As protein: CASSSGSSGNTIYF.

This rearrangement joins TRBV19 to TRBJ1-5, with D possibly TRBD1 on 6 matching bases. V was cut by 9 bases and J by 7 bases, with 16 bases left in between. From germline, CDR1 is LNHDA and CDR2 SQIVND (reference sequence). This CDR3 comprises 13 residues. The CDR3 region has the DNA TGTGCCAGCGATACAGGGTTCCGGCAGCCCCAGCATTTT. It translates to CASDTGFRQPQHF. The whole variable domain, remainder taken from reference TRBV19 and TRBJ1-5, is DGGITQSPKYLFRKEGQNVTLSCEQNLNHDAMYWYRQDPGQGLRLIYYSQIVNDFQKGDIAEGYSVSREKKESFPLTVTSAQKNPTAFYLCASDTGFRQPQHFGDGTRLSIL.

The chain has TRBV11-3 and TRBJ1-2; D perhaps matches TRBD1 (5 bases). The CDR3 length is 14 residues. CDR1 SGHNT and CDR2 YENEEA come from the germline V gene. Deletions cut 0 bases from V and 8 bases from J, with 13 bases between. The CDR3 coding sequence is TGTGCCAGCAGCTTAGATATTACAGGCCGAGGCTACACCTTC. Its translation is CASSLDITGRGYTF. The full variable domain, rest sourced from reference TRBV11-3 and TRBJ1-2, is EAGVVQSPRYKIIEKKQPVAFWCNPISGHNTLYWYLQNLGQGPELLIRYENEEAVDDSQLPKDRFSAERLKGVDSTLKIQPAELGDSAVYLCASSLDITGRGYTFGSGTRLTVV.

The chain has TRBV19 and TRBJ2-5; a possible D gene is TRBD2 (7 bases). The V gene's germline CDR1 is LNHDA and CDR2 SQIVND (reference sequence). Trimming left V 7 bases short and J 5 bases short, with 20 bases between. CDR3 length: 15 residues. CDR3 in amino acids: CASTRLAGAGETQYF. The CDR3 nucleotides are TGTGCCAGTACCAGACTCGCGGGGGCTGGGGAGACCCAGTACTTC.

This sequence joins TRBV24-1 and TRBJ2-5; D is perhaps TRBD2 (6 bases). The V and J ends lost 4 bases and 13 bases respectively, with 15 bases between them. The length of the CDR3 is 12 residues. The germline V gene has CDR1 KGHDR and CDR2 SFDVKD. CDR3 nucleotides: TGTGCCACCAGTGACCCAACGGGGGTAGGGTACTTC. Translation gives CATSDPTGVGYF.

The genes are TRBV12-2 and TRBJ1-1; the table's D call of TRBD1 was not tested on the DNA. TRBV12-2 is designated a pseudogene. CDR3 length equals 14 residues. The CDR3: CASRLAGRHTEAFF. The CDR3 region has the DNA TGTGCAAGTCGCTTAGCGGGCCGGCACACTGAAGCTTTCTTT.

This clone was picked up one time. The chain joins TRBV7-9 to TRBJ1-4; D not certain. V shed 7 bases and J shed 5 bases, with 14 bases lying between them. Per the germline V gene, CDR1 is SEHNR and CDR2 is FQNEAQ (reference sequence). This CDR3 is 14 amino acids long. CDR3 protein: CASTPGPRNEKLFF. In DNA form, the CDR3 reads TGTGCCAGCACGCCGGGTCCCCGGAATGAAAAACTGTTTTTT.

The CDR3 region is CASSPTGGPTEAFF. The CDR3 DNA is TGTGCCAGCAGCCCCACAGGGGGACCCACTGAAGCTTTCTTT. This sequence joins TRBV11-1 and TRBJ1-1; 8 positions match TRBD1. V was clipped by 5 bases and J by 4 bases; unmatched bases: 6. The CDR3 sequence is 14 residues long. Germline values: CDR1 SGHAT, CDR2 FQDESV (reference sequence).

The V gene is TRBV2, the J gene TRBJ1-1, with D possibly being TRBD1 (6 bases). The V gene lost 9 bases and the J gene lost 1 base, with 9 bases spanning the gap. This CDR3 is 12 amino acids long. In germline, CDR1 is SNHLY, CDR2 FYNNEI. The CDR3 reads CASKTGNTEAFF. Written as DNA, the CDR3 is TGTGCCAGTAAGACAGGGAACACTGAAGCTTTCTTT.

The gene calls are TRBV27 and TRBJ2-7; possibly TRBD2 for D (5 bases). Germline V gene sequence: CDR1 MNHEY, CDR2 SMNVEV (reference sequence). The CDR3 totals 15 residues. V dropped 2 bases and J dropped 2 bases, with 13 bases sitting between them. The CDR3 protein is CASSLRTVGAYEQYF. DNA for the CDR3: TGTGCCAGCAGTTTAAGGACGGTCGGGGCCTACGAGCAGTACTTC.

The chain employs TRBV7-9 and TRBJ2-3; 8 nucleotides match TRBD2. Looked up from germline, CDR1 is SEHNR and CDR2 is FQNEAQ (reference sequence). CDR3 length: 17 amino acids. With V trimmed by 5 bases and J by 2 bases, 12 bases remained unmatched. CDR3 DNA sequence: TGTGCCAGCAGCCTGTGGTCCGCGGGGGGATTCACAGATACGCAGTATTTT. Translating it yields CASSLWSAGGFTDTQYF.

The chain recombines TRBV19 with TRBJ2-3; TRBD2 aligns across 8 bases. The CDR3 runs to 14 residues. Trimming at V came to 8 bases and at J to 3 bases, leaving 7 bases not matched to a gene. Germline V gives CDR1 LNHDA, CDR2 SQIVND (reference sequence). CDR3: CASRERGQTDTQYF. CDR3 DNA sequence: TGTGCCAGTCGGGAGCGGGGGCAGACAGATACGCAGTATTTT. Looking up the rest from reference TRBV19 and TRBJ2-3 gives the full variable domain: DGGITQSPKYLFRKEGQNVTLSCEQNLNHDAMYWYRQDPGQGLRLIYYSQIVNDFQKGDIAEGYSVSREKKESFPLTVTSAQKNPTAFYLCASRERGQTDTQYFGPGTRLTVL.